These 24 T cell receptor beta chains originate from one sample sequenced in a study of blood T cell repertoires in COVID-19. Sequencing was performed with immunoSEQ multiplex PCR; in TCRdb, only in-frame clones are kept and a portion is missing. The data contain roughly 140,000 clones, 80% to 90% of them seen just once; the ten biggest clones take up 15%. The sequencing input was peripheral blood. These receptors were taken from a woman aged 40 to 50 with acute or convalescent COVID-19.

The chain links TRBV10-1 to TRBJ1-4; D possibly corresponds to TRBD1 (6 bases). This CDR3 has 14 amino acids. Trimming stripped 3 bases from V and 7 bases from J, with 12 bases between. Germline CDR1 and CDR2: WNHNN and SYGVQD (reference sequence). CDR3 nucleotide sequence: TGCGCCAGCAGTGATTTGGGGACAACTGAAAAACTGTTTTTT. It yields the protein CASSDLGTTEKLFF.

The DNA of the CDR3 is TGTGCCAGCACTTCAGGACAGGTCGCAAATCAGCCCCAGCATTTT. Translating it yields CASTSGQVANQPQHF. The rearrangement links TRBV2 to TRBJ1-5; 7 nucleotides align to TRBD1. The germline gives CDR1 SNHLY, CDR2 FYNNEI. The CDR3 spans 15 residues. Unmatched junction bases numbered 10, after V lost 7 bases and J lost 4 bases.

The CDR3 here is CASTFGQVLANEQFF. For the CDR3, the DNA is TGTGCCAGCACCTTCGGACAGGTCCTTGCCAATGAGCAGTTCTTC. The chain uses TRBV6-5 and TRBJ2-1, with TRBD1 matching over 7 bases. With 7 bases clipped from V and 6 bases from J, the junction kept 12 bases outside the gene matches. CDR1 MNHEY and CDR2 SVGAGI come from the germline V gene. The CDR3 is 15 amino acids.

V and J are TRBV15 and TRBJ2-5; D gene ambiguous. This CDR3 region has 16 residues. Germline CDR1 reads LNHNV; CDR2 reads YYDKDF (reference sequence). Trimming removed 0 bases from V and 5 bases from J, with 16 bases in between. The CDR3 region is CATSRDFNPTRETQYF. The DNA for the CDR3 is TGTGCCACCAGCAGAGATTTCAACCCCACGAGGGAGACCCAGTACTTC.

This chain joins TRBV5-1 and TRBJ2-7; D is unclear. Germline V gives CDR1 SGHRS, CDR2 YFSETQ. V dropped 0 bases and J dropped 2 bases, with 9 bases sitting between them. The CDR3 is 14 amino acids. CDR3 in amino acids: CASSLDRSTYEQYF. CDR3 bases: TGCGCCAGCAGCTTGGACAGATCAACCTACGAGCAGTACTTC.

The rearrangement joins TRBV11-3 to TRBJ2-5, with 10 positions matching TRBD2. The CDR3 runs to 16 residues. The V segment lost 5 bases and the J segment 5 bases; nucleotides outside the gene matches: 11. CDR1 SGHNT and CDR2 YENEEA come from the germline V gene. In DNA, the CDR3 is TGTGCCAGCAGCCAAAACCCTAGCGGGGGACGGGAGACCCAGTACTTC. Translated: CASSQNPSGGRETQYF.

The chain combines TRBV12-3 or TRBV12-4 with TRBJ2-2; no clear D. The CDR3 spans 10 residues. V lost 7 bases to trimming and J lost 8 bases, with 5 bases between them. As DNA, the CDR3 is TGTGCCAGCATGAGGGGGGAGCTGTTTTTT. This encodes CASMRGELFF.

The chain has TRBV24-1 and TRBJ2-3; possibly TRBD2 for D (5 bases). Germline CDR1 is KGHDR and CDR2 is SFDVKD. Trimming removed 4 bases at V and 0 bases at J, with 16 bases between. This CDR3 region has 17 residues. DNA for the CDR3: TGTGCCACCAGTGAAAGCGGTACCACAACTAGCACAGATACGCAGTATTTT. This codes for CATSESGTTTSTDTQYF.

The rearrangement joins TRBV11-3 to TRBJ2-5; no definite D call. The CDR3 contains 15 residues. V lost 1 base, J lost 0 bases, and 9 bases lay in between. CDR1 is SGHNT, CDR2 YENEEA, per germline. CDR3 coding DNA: TGTGCCAGCAGCTTAGTTGGGCAGAACCAAGAGACCCAGTACTTC. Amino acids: CASSLVGQNQETQYF. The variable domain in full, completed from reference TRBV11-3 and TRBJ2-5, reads EAGVVQSPRYKIIEKKQPVAFWCNPISGHNTLYWYLQNLGQGPELLIRYENEEAVDDSQLPKDRFSAERLKGVDSTLKIQPAELGDSAVYLCASSLVGQNQETQYFGPGTRLLVL.

The CDR3 DNA sequence: TGCGCCACCGGTGGGGCAGGGGCTTACAATGAGCAGTTCTTC. This sequence encodes CATGGAGAYNEQFF. The chain is built from TRBV10-2 and TRBJ2-1; the D gene is possibly TRBD1 (6 bases). The CDR3 is 14 amino acids. V lost 10 bases and J 4 bases, leaving 17 bases between the germline ends. Germline CDR1 and CDR2: WSHSY and SAAADI.

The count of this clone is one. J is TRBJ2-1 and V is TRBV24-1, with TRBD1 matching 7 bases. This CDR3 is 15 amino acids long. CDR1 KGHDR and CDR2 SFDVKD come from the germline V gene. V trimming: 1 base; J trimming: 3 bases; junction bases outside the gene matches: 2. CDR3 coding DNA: TGTGCCACCAGTGATTTCGGGACAGACTACAATGAGCAGTTCTTC. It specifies CATSDFGTDYNEQFF.

The CDR3 bases are TGTGCCAGCAGCTCCCTAGCGGGGGGCCTCAGCTCCTACAATGAGCAGTTCTTC. This translates into CASSSLAGGLSSYNEQFF. This chain joins TRBV7-3 and TRBJ2-1, with 11 bases matching TRBD2. CDR3 length: 18 amino acids. V trimming: 4 bases; J trimming: 0 bases; junction bases outside the gene matches: 8. Per the germline V gene, CDR1 is SGHTA and CDR2 is FQGTGA.

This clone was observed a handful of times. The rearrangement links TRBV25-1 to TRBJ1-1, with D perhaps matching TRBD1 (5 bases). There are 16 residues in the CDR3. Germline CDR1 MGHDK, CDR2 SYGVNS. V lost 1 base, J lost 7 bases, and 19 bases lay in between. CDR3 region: CASSECGGAEMNEAFF. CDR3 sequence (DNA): TGTGCCAGCAGTGAATGTGGCGGGGCTGAAATGAATGAAGCTTTCTTT.

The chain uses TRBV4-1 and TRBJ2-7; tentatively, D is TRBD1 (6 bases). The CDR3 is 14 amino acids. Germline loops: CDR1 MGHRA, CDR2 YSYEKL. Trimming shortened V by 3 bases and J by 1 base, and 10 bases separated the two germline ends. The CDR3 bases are TGCGCCAGCAGCCAGCAGACAGGATCCTACGAGCAGTACTTC. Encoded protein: CASSQQTGSYEQYF.

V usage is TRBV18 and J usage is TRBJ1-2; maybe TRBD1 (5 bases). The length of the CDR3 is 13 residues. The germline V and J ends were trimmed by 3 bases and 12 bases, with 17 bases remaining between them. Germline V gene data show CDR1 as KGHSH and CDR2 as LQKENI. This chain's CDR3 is CASSPFQDKGDTF. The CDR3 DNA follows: TGTGCCAGCTCACCGTTCCAAGACAAAGGGGACACCTTC.

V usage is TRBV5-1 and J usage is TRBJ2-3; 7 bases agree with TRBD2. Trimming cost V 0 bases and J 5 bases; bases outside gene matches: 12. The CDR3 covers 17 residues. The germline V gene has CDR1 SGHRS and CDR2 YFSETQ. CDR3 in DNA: TGCGCCAGCAGCTTGGAAGGCGGGGGAGTCCTTTTAGATACGCAGTATTTT. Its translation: CASSLEGGGVLLDTQYF.

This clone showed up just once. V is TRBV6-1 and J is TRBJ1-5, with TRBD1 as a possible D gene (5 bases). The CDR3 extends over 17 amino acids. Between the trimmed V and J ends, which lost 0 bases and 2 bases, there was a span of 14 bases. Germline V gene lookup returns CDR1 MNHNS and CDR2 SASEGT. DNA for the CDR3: TGTGCCAGCAGTGAAGCTCTGACAGCTAGGGGCAATCAGCCCCAGCATTTT. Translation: CASSEALTARGNQPQHF.

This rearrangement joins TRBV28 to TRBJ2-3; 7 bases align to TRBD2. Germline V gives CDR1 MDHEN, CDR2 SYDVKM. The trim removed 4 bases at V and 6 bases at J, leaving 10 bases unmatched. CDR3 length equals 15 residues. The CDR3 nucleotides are TGTGCCAGCAGTTACCCGACTAGCTTGCGTGATACGCAGTATTTT. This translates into CASSYPTSLRDTQYF.

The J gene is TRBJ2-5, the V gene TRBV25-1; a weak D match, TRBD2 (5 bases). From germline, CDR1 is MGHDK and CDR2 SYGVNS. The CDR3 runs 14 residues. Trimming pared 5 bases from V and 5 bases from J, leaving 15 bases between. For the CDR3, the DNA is TGTGCCAGCAGTCCAACAGCGGAAATCGAGACCCAGTACTTC. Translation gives CASSPTAEIETQYF.

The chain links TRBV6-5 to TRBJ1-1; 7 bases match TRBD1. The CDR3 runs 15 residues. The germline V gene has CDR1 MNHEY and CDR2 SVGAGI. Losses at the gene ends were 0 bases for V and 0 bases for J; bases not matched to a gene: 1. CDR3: CASSYSGQMNTEAFF. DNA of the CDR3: TGTGCCAGCAGTTACTCGGGACAGATGAACACTGAAGCTTTCTTT.

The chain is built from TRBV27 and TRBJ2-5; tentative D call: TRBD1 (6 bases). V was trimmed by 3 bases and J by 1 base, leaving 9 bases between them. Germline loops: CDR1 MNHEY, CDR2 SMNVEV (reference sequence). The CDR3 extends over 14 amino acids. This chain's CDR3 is CASSLHRAQETQYF. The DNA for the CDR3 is TGTGCCAGCAGTTTGCACAGGGCCCAAGAGACCCAGTACTTC.

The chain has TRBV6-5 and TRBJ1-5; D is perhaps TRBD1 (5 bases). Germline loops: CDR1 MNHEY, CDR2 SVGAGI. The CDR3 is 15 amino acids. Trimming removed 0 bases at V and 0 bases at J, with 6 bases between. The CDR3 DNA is TGTGCCAGCAGTTACTCGGACAATAGCAATCAGCCCCAGCATTTT. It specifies CASSYSDNSNQPQHF.

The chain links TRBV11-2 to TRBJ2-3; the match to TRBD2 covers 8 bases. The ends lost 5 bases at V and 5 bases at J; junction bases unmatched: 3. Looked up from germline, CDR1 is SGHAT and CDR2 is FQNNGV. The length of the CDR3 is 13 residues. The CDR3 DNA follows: TGTGCCAGCAGCAAGACTAGCGTAGATACGCAGTATTTT. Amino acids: CASSKTSVDTQYF.

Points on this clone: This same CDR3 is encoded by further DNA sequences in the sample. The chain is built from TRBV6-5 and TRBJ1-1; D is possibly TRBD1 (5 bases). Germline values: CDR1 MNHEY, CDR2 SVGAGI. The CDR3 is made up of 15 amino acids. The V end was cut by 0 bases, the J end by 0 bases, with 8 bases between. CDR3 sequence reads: CASSYSSGMNTEAFF. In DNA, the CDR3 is TGTGCCAGCAGTTACTCGTCAGGGATGAACACTGAAGCTTTCTTT.